This T cell receptor (beta chain) appears in the sequencing data of a study of early T cells in non-severe SARS-CoV-2 infection. Study background: Sequencing was performed on bulk RNA from unsorted whole blood, leaving chains unpaired.

TCRdb re-derived calls from the 5' RACE reads in MiXCR, one entry per CDR3 protein. The sample records approximately 98,000 distinct CDR3 sequences, roughly an eighth being singletons. This clonotype was picked up a small number of times. The source is an adult who was a healthcare worker with PCR-confirmed SARS-CoV-2 infection or an uninfected control (not recorded which). Sequencing was carried out using whole blood.

The CDR3 nucleotides are TGTGCCAGCAGCTTACGCCGTCTAGTCGTCTACAATGAGCAGTTCTTC. Its translation is CASSLRRLVVYNEQFF. This sequence joins TRBV7-2 and TRBJ2-1; D is unclear. The V gene's germline CDR1 is SGHTA and CDR2 FQGNSA. The CDR3 consists of 16 residues. V lost 2 bases and J 3 bases, leaving 14 bases between the germline ends.